Listed below are T cell receptor beta chains from one sample, sequenced in a study of T cells in Graves' hyperthyroidism and ophthalmopathy. TCRdb re-called the multiplex PCR reads with MiXCR, one entry per CDR3 protein. The sample contains about half a million distinct CDR3 sequences, about 20% of which appear only once. The sample consisted of blood. These TCRs come from a woman aged 70-85 years with Graves' ophthalmopathy. CDR3s include the opening cysteine and the closing phenylalanine or tryptophan. The D gene is left open where the match is weak. The size of a clone is reported for some rows only, either as once, few or many, or as a class for expanded clones.

cdr3_length: 15
d_call: TRBD1
clone_size: many
j_call: TRBJ1-1
v_call: TRBV10-3
cdr3_aa: CAISESQGAVTEAFF
cdr3_nt: TGTGCCATCAGTGAGTCTCAGGGGGCGGTCACTGAAGCTTTCTTT

cdr3_length: 16
d_call: .
clone_size: .
j_call: TRBJ2-7
v_call: TRBV6-1
cdr3_aa: CASSPWGSLGGYEQYF
cdr3_nt: TGTGCCAGCAGCCCATGGGGCTCCTTGGGCGGCTACGAGCAGTACTTC

cdr3_length: 14
d_call: .
clone_size: .
j_call: TRBJ1-1
v_call: TRBV20-1
cdr3_aa: CSASSGTLNTEAFF
cdr3_nt: TGCAGTGCTAGTTCCGGGACATTGAACACTGAAGCTTTCTTT

cdr3_length: 15
d_call: .
clone_size: few
j_call: TRBJ1-1
v_call: TRBV6-2/TRBV6-3
cdr3_aa: CASRPQQGLNTEAFF
cdr3_nt: TGTGCCAGCAGACCCCAGCAGGGATTGAACACTGAAGCTTTCTTT

cdr3_length: 13
d_call: TRBD1
clone_size: many
j_call: TRBJ1-2
v_call: TRBV30
cdr3_aa: CAWSSGGNYGYTF
cdr3_nt: TGTGCCTGGAGTTCAGGGGGTAACTATGGCTACACCTTC

cdr3_length: 17
d_call: TRBD2
clone_size: .
j_call: TRBJ2-1
v_call: TRBV6-1
cdr3_aa: CASSTSILAGIYNEQFF
cdr3_nt: TGTGCCAGCAGTACGAGTATTCTAGCGGGGATCTACAATGAGCAGTTCTTC

cdr3_length: 17
d_call: TRBD1
clone_size: many
j_call: TRBJ1-2
v_call: TRBV2
cdr3_aa: CASSRIGTGVANYGYTF
cdr3_nt: TGTGCCAGCAGTCGAATCGGGACAGGGGTTGCTAACTATGGCTACACCTTC

cdr3_length: 14
d_call: .
clone_size: few
j_call: TRBJ2-3
v_call: TRBV5-1
cdr3_aa: CASSRDGNTDTQYF
cdr3_nt: TGCGCCAGCAGTCGGGACGGGAACACAGATACGCAGTATTTT

cdr3_length: 15
d_call: .
clone_size: .
j_call: TRBJ2-1
v_call: TRBV5-5
cdr3_aa: CASSLTPETYNEQFF
cdr3_nt: TGTGCCAGCAGCTTGACCCCCGAGACCTACAATGAGCAGTTCTTC

cdr3_length: 14
d_call: TRBD1
clone_size: few
j_call: TRBJ2-1
v_call: TRBV2
cdr3_aa: CASSRDREDGFRFF
cdr3_nt: TGTGCCAGCAGCCGGGACAGGGAAGACGGGTTCCGGTTCTTC

cdr3_length: 14
d_call: .
clone_size: .
j_call: TRBJ2-2
v_call: TRBV7-3
cdr3_aa: CASSPSVRTGELFF
cdr3_nt: TGTGCCAGCAGCCCATCGGTTAGGACCGGGGAGCTGTTTTTT

cdr3_length: 14
d_call: .
clone_size: few
j_call: TRBJ2-2
v_call: TRBV28
cdr3_aa: CATAQVRDTGELFF
cdr3_nt: TGTGCCACAGCCCAGGTACGAGACACCGGGGAGCTGTTTTTT

cdr3_length: 18
d_call: TRBD1
clone_size: few
j_call: TRBJ2-2
v_call: TRBV5-1
cdr3_aa: CASSLVGQGVSNTGELFF
cdr3_nt: TGCGCCAGCAGCTTGGTGGGACAGGGTGTTTCGAACACCGGGGAGCTGTTTTTT

cdr3_length: 16
d_call: .
clone_size: .
j_call: TRBJ1-5
v_call: TRBV6-1
cdr3_aa: CASSGEGGYGNQPQHF
cdr3_nt: TGTGCCAGCAGTGGAGAGGGTGGGTATGGCAATCAGCCCCAGCATTTT

cdr3_length: 14
d_call: .
clone_size: .
j_call: TRBJ1-2
v_call: TRBV30
cdr3_aa: CACYPGEYGYGYTF
cdr3_nt: TGTGCCTGTTACCCAGGGGAGTACGGCTATGGCTACACCTTC

cdr3_length: 16
d_call: TRBD1
clone_size: .
j_call: TRBJ2-3
v_call: TRBV7-3
cdr3_aa: CASSPGGRFLPDTQYF
cdr3_nt: TGTGCCAGCAGCCCAGGGGGCAGGTTCCTTCCAGATACGCAGTATTTT

cdr3_length: 18
d_call: .
clone_size: few
j_call: TRBJ2-7
v_call: TRBV6-1
cdr3_aa: CASSDFRRRGTKVDEQYF
cdr3_nt: TGTGCCAGCAGTGATTTCAGGCGAAGGGGGACTAAAGTGGACGAGCAGTACTTC

cdr3_length: 15
d_call: TRBD2
clone_size: many
j_call: TRBJ2-5
v_call: TRBV18
cdr3_aa: CASSPPASGRETQYF
cdr3_nt: TGTGCCAGCTCACCACCGGCTAGCGGGAGGGAGACCCAGTACTTC

cdr3_length: 16
d_call: .
clone_size: few
j_call: TRBJ2-1
v_call: TRBV6-1
cdr3_aa: CASSEYWGAANNEQFF
cdr3_nt: TGTGCCAGCAGTGAATATTGGGGGGCGGCGAACAATGAGCAGTTCTTC

cdr3_length: 15
d_call: .
clone_size: few
j_call: TRBJ1-4
v_call: TRBV7-6
cdr3_aa: CASSFGPSTNEKLFF
cdr3_nt: TGTGCCAGCAGTTTCGGCCCCTCAACTAATGAAAAACTGTTTTTT

cdr3_length: 15
d_call: .
clone_size: many
j_call: TRBJ2-1
v_call: TRBV12-3/TRBV12-4
cdr3_aa: CASSLGTASNNEQFF
cdr3_nt: TGTGCCAGCAGTTTAGGTACAGCCAGTAACAATGAGCAGTTCTTC

cdr3_length: 13
d_call: .
clone_size: .
j_call: TRBJ1-5
v_call: TRBV10-3
cdr3_aa: CAISARDSQPQHF
cdr3_nt: TGTGCCATCAGTGCGAGAGATTCTCAGCCCCAGCATTTT

cdr3_length: 15
d_call: TRBD1
clone_size: .
j_call: TRBJ1-6
v_call: TRBV5-5
cdr3_aa: CASSFPGTAYSPLHF
cdr3_nt: TGTGCCAGCAGCTTTCCTGGGACAGCTTATTCACCCCTCCACTTT

cdr3_length: 12
d_call: .
clone_size: many
j_call: TRBJ1-5
v_call: TRBV28
cdr3_aa: CASTVGNQPQHF
cdr3_nt: TGTGCCAGCACCGTTGGAAATCAGCCCCAGCATTTT

cdr3_length: 15
d_call: .
clone_size: .
j_call: TRBJ2-1
v_call: TRBV30
cdr3_aa: CAWTGGRYSYNEQFF
cdr3_nt: TGTGCCTGGACGGGTGGGAGGTACTCCTACAATGAGCAGTTCTTC

cdr3_length: 18
d_call: .
clone_size: many
j_call: TRBJ2-1
v_call: TRBV6-1
cdr3_aa: CASGGQTGTTPANNEQFF
cdr3_nt: TGTGCCAGCGGAGGACAGACAGGAACCACCCCGGCTAACAATGAGCAGTTCTTC

cdr3_length: 14
d_call: .
clone_size: many
j_call: TRBJ1-1
v_call: TRBV3-1
cdr3_aa: CASSLNRVGTEAFF
cdr3_nt: TGTGCCAGCAGCCTCAACAGGGTCGGGACTGAAGCTTTCTTT

cdr3_length: 14
d_call: .
clone_size: .
j_call: TRBJ1-2
v_call: TRBV28
cdr3_aa: CASSPGGAVYGYTF
cdr3_nt: TGTGCCAGCAGTCCCGGGGGCGCAGTCTATGGCTACACCTTC

cdr3_length: 13
d_call: .
clone_size: .
j_call: TRBJ2-7
v_call: TRBV2
cdr3_aa: CASRDGSIYEQYF
cdr3_nt: TGTGCCAGCAGGGACGGAAGCATCTACGAGCAGTACTTC

cdr3_length: 15
d_call: .
clone_size: .
j_call: TRBJ2-2
v_call: TRBV5-1
cdr3_aa: CASCDGAPGTGELFF
cdr3_nt: TGCGCCAGCTGTGACGGAGCTCCGGGCACCGGGGAGCTGTTTTTT

cdr3_length: 14
d_call: .
clone_size: many
j_call: TRBJ1-1
v_call: TRBV20-1
cdr3_aa: CSALQTGIGTEAFF
cdr3_nt: TGCAGTGCCCTCCAAACAGGGATTGGTACTGAAGCTTTCTTT

cdr3_length: 16
d_call: TRBD1
clone_size: .
j_call: TRBJ2-7
v_call: TRBV7-9
cdr3_aa: CASSQRQGIHSYEQYF
cdr3_nt: TGTGCCAGCAGCCAAAGACAGGGAATTCACTCCTACGAGCAGTACTTC

cdr3_length: 13
d_call: .
clone_size: .
j_call: TRBJ1-5
v_call: TRBV6-8
cdr3_aa: CASSYSVPQPQHF
cdr3_nt: TGTGCCAGCAGTTACTCGGTTCCCCAGCCCCAGCATTTT

cdr3_length: 16
d_call: .
clone_size: .
j_call: TRBJ2-1
v_call: TRBV10-3
cdr3_aa: CAISEFATGRNNEQFF
cdr3_nt: TGTGCCATCAGTGAGTTCGCGACAGGGAGGAACAATGAGCAGTTCTTC